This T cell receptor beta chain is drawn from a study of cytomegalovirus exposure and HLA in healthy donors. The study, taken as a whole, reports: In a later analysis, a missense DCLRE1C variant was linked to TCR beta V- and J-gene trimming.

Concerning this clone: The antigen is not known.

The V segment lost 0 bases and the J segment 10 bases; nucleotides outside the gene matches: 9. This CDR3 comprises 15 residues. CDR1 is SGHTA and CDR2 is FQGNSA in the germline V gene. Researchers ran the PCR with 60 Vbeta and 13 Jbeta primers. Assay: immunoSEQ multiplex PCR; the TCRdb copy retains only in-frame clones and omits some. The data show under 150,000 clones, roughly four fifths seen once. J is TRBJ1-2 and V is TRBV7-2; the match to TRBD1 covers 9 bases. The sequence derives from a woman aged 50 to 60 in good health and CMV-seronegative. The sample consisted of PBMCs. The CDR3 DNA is TGTGCCAGCAGCTTAGCGCCCGGGACAGGGAGTGACTACACCTTC. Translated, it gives CASSLAPGTGSDYTF.